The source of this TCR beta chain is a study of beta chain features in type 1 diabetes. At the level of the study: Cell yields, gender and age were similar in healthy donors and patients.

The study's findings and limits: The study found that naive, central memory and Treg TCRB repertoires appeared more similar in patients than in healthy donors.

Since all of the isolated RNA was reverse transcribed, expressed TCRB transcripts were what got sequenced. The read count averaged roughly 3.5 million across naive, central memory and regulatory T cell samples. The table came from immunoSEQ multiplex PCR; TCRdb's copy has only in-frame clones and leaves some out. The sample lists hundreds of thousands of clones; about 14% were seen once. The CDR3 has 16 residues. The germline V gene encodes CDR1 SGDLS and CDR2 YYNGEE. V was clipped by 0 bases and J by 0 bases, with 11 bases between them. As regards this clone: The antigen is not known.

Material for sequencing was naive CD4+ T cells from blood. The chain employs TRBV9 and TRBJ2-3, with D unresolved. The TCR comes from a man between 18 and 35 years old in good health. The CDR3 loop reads CASSVVSAVSTDTQYF. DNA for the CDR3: TGTGCCAGCAGCGTAGTATCGGCGGTGAGCACAGATACGCAGTATTTT.